The 21 T cell receptor beta chains below were found in one sample sequenced in a study of T-cell memory formation after mild COVID-19. MiXCR, run by TCRdb on the 5' RACE reads, gives a single entry per CDR3 protein. This table has under 400,000 distinct CDR3 sequences, over 20% appearing once. The sequencing sample was made of PBMCs or a T cell subset sorted from them (not recorded which). The receptors were gathered from an adult woman who had mild COVID-19 (a few samples of this study predate the infection). Cell type and time point are not known.

The table lists this clonotype with a few counts. CDR3 in amino acids: CASSLEGSMNTEAFF. The CDR3 coding sequence is TGTGCCAGCAGCTTAGAGGGGTCCATGAACACTGAAGCTTTCTTT. This chain uses TRBV5-5 with TRBJ1-1, with D perhaps matching TRBD1 (5 bases). The CDR3 has 15 residues. Between the trimmed V and J ends, which lost 2 bases and 0 bases, there was a span of 11 bases. Germline values: CDR1 SGHKS, CDR2 YYEKEE (reference sequence).

This chain joins TRBV24-1 and TRBJ1-2; D is undetermined. CDR1 is KGHDR and CDR2 is SFDVKD in the germline V gene. The CDR3 runs 12 residues. The V gene lost 3 bases and the J gene lost 8 bases, with 9 bases spanning the gap. CDR3 coding DNA: TGTGCCACCAGTGATACCTCCCGCGGCTACACCTTC. This codes for CATSDTSRGYTF.

This clonotype was counted a few times. The CDR3 spells CATSKQGPYNEQFF. In nucleotides, the CDR3 is TGTGCCACCAGCAAACAGGGCCCCTACAATGAGCAGTTCTTC. This chain joins TRBV24-1 and TRBJ2-1, with D perhaps matching TRBD1 (6 bases). This CDR3 spans 14 amino acids. Germline assignment: CDR1 KGHDR and CDR2 SFDVKD. V was shortened by 7 bases and J by 2 bases, with 11 bases between the two germline ends.

CDR3 coding DNA: TGTGCCAGCAGTTACACAGTTAACTATGGCTACACCTTC. It yields the protein CASSYTVNYGYTF. V is TRBV27 and J is TRBJ1-2; the D is unclear. The CDR3 contains 13 residues. Germline V gives CDR1 MNHEY, CDR2 SMNVEV (reference sequence). With 4 bases removed from V and 1 base from J, the gap between germline ends came to 7 bases.

This clonotype appeared a few times. The V call is TRBV3-1, the J call TRBJ2-7; perhaps TRBD2 as D (5 bases). The germline V and J ends were trimmed by 3 bases and 2 bases, with 11 bases remaining between them. The CDR3 contains 14 residues. Germline values: CDR1 LGHDT, CDR2 YNNKEL (reference sequence). The CDR3 loop is CASSQLDFTYEQYF. The CDR3, as DNA: TGTGCCAGCAGCCAGCTGGACTTTACCTACGAGCAGTACTTC.

This clonotype has more than one count but fewer than ten. The chain joins TRBV30 to TRBJ2-2, with TRBD1 matching 7 bases. V gave up 1 base and J gave up 3 bases; unmatched junction bases: 8. The CDR3 has 16 amino acids. CDR1 is GTSNPN and CDR2 is SVGIG in the germline V gene (reference sequence). The CDR3: CAWSAYRGSDTGELFF. DNA of the CDR3: TGTGCCTGGAGTGCCTACAGGGGCTCGGACACCGGGGAGCTGTTTTTT. Combining the CDR3 with reference TRBV30 and TRBJ2-2 gives the whole variable domain SQTIHQWPATLVQPVGSPLSLECTVEGTSNPNLYWYRQAAGRGLQLLFYSVGIGQISSEVPQNLSASRPQDRQFILSSKKLLLSDSGFYLCAWSAYRGSDTGELFFGEGSRLTVL.

The CDR3 is CASSLASGRNTGELFF. In DNA, the CDR3 is TGTGCCAGCAGCTTGGCCAGCGGGAGGAACACCGGGGAGCTGTTTTTT. This rearrangement joins TRBV5-5 to TRBJ2-2; 8 nucleotides align to TRBD2. The V segment lost 0 bases and the J segment 1 base; nucleotides outside the gene matches: 2. Looked up from germline, CDR1 is SGHKS and CDR2 is YYEKEE (reference sequence). The CDR3 is 16 residues long.

Only one count was recorded for this clonotype. This chain uses TRBV10-3 with TRBJ2-6, with 10 bases that match TRBD2. This CDR3 has 17 amino acids. With V trimmed by 3 bases and J by 0 bases, 2 bases remained unmatched. Germline values: CDR1 ENHRY, CDR2 SYGVKD. CDR3 in amino acids: CAISDERGGSGANVLTF. The CDR3 DNA reads TGTGCCATCAGTGACGAGCGGGGGGGCTCTGGGGCCAACGTCCTGACTTTC.

This chain joins TRBV29-1 and TRBJ2-7; tentatively, D is TRBD1 (6 bases). Germline values: CDR1 SQVTM, CDR2 ANQGSEA. V lost 4 bases and J lost 2, with 12 bases in between. CDR3 length equals 13 residues. The CDR3 region has the DNA TGCAGCGTTGGAGTGGACAGTCCCTACGAGCAGTACTTC. Translation: CSVGVDSPYEQYF.

This chain connects TRBV5-1 to TRBJ2-1; D is unresolved. Germline V gene sequence: CDR1 SGHRS, CDR2 YFSETQ. CDR3 size: 13 residues. V was trimmed by 4 bases and J by 0 bases, leaving 5 bases between them. The CDR3 sequence is CASSVVSYNEQFF. The CDR3 nucleotides read TGCGCCAGCAGCGTAGTCTCCTACAATGAGCAGTTCTTC.

This clonotype was counted between two and nine times. The CDR3: CASSPDRYNSPLHF. DNA of the CDR3: TGTGCCAGCAGCCCGGACAGATATAATTCACCCCTCCACTTT. The V and J genes are TRBV11-2 and TRBJ1-6; D may be TRBD1 (6 bases). Trimming left V 5 bases short and J 4 bases short, with 9 bases between. Germline V gene lookup returns CDR1 SGHAT and CDR2 FQNNGV. The CDR3 is 14 amino acids.

This clonotype was counted between two and nine times. This sequence joins TRBV6-2 or TRBV6-3 and TRBJ1-5; the D is unclear. V lost 0 bases, J lost 0 bases, and 21 bases lay in between. This CDR3 is 20 amino acids long. CDR1 and CDR2 from the germline V gene are MNHEY and SVGEGT. CDR3 in DNA: TGTGCCAGCAGTTACTCGAACTCCGACCAGTGGAGAGATAGCAATCAGCCCCAGCATTTT. This sequence encodes CASSYSNSDQWRDSNQPQHF.

The chain combines TRBV27 with TRBJ1-5; possibly TRBD1 for D (5 bases). Germline V gene lookup returns CDR1 MNHEY and CDR2 SMNVEV (reference sequence). The CDR3 covers 14 residues. The V end was cut by 5 bases, the J end by 0 bases, with 8 bases between. The CDR3, as DNA: TGTGCCAGCAGTACAGGACTTAGCAATCAGCCCCAGCATTTT. It translates to CASSTGLSNQPQHF.

V is TRBV11-3 and J is TRBJ2-5; a possible D gene is TRBD1 (6 bases). The V gene lost 5 bases and the J gene lost 5 bases, with 15 bases spanning the gap. Per germline, CDR1 SGHNT and CDR2 YENEEA. The CDR3 consists of 14 residues. The CDR3 DNA reads as TGTGCCAGCAGCCCCGTTACAGGGTGGGAGACCCAGTACTTC. Its protein product is CASSPVTGWETQYF.

The chain is built from TRBV19 and TRBJ2-1, with 16 positions matching TRBD2. V trimming: 5 bases; J trimming: 6 bases; junction bases outside the gene matches: 4. The CDR3 runs to 16 residues. Germline V gene sequence: CDR1 LNHDA, CDR2 SQIVND (reference sequence). The CDR3 spells CASSGGLAGGFNEQFF. CDR3 DNA sequence: TGTGCCAGTAGTGGGGGACTAGCGGGAGGGTTCAATGAGCAGTTCTTC.

The J gene is TRBJ1-2, the V gene TRBV12-3 or TRBV12-4; the D gene is possibly TRBD1 (6 bases). V was shortened by 3 bases and J by 1 base, with 12 bases between the two germline ends. The CDR3 runs to 15 residues. The CDR3 nucleotides are TGTGCCAGCAGTTTTCCAGGGGACTTTAACTATGGCTACACCTTC. Its translation: CASSFPGDFNYGYTF.

This clonotype was detected only a few times. V is TRBV6-2 or TRBV6-3 and J is TRBJ2-3; the D gene is possibly TRBD2 (5 bases). Looked up from germline, CDR1 is MNHEY and CDR2 is SVGEGT. Between the trimmed V and J ends, which lost 3 bases and 1 base, there was a span of 17 bases. The length of the CDR3 is 17 residues. This CDR3 is CASSYRLLDLGTDTQYF. In nucleotides, the CDR3 is TGTGCCAGCAGTTATCGTCTACTAGATCTGGGCACAGATACGCAGTATTTT.

CDR3 sequence (DNA): TGCGCCAGCAGCTTGCAGGGTTACGTCAACACCGGGGAGCTGTTTTTT. This translates into CASSLQGYVNTGELFF. V is TRBV5-1 and J is TRBJ2-2; a weak D match, TRBD1 (5 bases). The CDR3 is 16 residues long. The germline V and J ends were trimmed by 1 base and 2 bases, with 12 bases remaining between them. Per the germline V gene, CDR1 is SGHRS and CDR2 is YFSETQ.

This clonotype was counted between two and nine times. This chain connects TRBV30 to TRBJ2-1, with 14 bases aligning to TRBD2. CDR3 length: 18 residues. Germline V gene sequence: CDR1 GTSNPN, CDR2 SVGIG (reference sequence). J gave up 8 bases and V 1 base, and 13 bases lay outside the gene matches. The CDR3 region is CAWSGKPPGLAGAHEQFF. The DNA of the CDR3 is TGTGCCTGGAGTGGAAAACCACCGGGACTAGCGGGAGCACATGAGCAGTTCTTC.

This clonotype was counted between two and nine times. The chain carries TRBV7-3 and TRBJ2-3; possibly TRBD2 for D (6 bases). Germline CDR1 is SGHTA and CDR2 is FQGTGA. The V end lost 4 bases, the J end lost 5 bases, and 16 bases lay between the germline ends. The CDR3 extends over 15 amino acids. As DNA, the CDR3 is TGTGCCAGCAGCTCCCGGGGGATGCCGGGAGATACGCAGTATTTT. Its translation is CASSSRGMPGDTQYF.

This rearrangement joins TRBV20-1 to TRBJ2-3; 8 bases fit TRBD2. The ends lost 7 bases at V and 1 base at J; junction bases unmatched: 19. CDR3 length equals 18 residues. Per the germline V gene, CDR1 is DFQATT and CDR2 is SNEGSKA (reference sequence). CDR3 DNA sequence: TGCAGTGGAAGACGTCTGGCGGGGGGATCCCGAGGCACAGATACGCAGTATTTT. It translates to CSGRRLAGGSRGTDTQYF.